These 24 T cell receptor beta chains originate from one sample sequenced in a study of spatial heterogeneity in lung cancer. Broader study findings: One measure, the expanded intratumoral alpha and beta TCR count, tracked tumor mutation counts.

TCRdb reanalysed the 5' RACE reads using MiXCR and keeps one entry per CDR3 protein. Here the sample spans around 8,900 distinct CDR3 sequences, about 2.7% being singletons. No antigen is known for these receptors. The time point was: sample taken at primary tumor resection. The input for sequencing was lung tumor tissue, taken at surgery. The receptor set was obtained from a male donor with early-stage non-small cell lung cancer.

This clonotype showed up many times. This rearrangement joins TRBV10-3 to TRBJ1-2; D unresolved. Deletions cut 3 bases from V and 2 bases from J, with 7 bases between. The CDR3 is 13 residues long. Germline assignment: CDR1 ENHRY and CDR2 SYGVKD. CDR3 amino acids: CAISDLPNYGYTF. The CDR3 bases are TGTGCCATCAGTGACCTTCCCAACTATGGCTACACCTTC.

This clonotype was recorded many times. V gene TRBV18 combines with J gene TRBJ2-6; D may be TRBD1 (7 bases). The germline CDR1 and CDR2 sequences are KGHSH and LQKENI. The CDR3 spans 17 residues. The V and J ends lost 8 bases and 4 bases respectively, with 21 bases between them. CDR3 residues: CASHQTGGGTGANVLTF. CDR3 sequence (DNA): TGTGCCAGCCACCAGACAGGAGGGGGCACCGGGGCCAACGTCCTGACTTTC.

There are many counts of this clonotype. The genes are TRBV11-2 and TRBJ1-2, with TRBD1 as a possible D gene (5 bases). Trimming took 2 bases from V and 5 from J, leaving 12 bases between them. Per germline, CDR1 SGHAT and CDR2 FQNNGV. The CDR3 has 14 amino acids. CDR3 loop: CASSLWRGEYGYTF. DNA for the CDR3: TGTGCCAGCAGCTTATGGCGGGGGGAGTATGGCTACACCTTC.

In the case of this clonotype: Given a much more abundant clone one base away, this may be a read error. The chain links TRBV3-1 to TRBJ1-2, with unresolved D. Per the germline V gene, CDR1 is LGHDT and CDR2 is YNNKEL (reference sequence). The CDR3 runs to 11 residues. DNA of the CDR3: TGTGGCAGCAGCCGCGGAGGAATTTCCCTCTTC. Protein: CGSSRGGISLF.

This clonotype is labeled medium-sized. V usage is TRBV12-3 or TRBV12-4 and J usage is TRBJ1-4; 9 bases agree with TRBD1. The CDR3 runs 17 residues. Trimming took 3 bases from V and 5 from J; bases not matched to a gene: 10. CDR3 amino acids: CASSFHLDRGQNEKLFF. The DNA of the CDR3 is TGTGCCAGCAGTTTCCACCTGGACAGGGGTCAGAATGAAAAACTGTTTTTT.

This clonotype was seen many times. The CDR3 sequence is CASQAGTNTEAFF. In DNA, the CDR3 is TGCGCCAGTCAAGCAGGGACGAACACTGAAGCTTTCTTT. The chain is built from TRBV10-2 and TRBJ1-1; tentatively, D is TRBD1 (5 bases). The germline V and J ends were trimmed by 9 bases and 1 base, with 12 bases remaining between them. Germline V gene data show CDR1 as WSHSY and CDR2 as SAAADI. This CDR3 spans 13 amino acids.

By share, this clonotype ranks as medium-sized. The rearrangement joins TRBV4-2 to TRBJ2-7; 10 bases line up with TRBD1. This CDR3 spans 15 amino acids. Trimming cost V 4 bases and J 3 bases; bases outside gene matches: 6. Germline CDR1 LGHNA, CDR2 YNFKEQ. The CDR3: CASSPRQGASYEQYF. The CDR3 DNA sequence: TGTGCCAGCAGCCCAAGACAGGGGGCTAGCTACGAGCAGTACTTC.

This clonotype came up many times. This chain connects TRBV18 to TRBJ2-7; D is perhaps TRBD1 (6 bases). The CDR3 has 16 residues. V was cut by 0 bases and J by 3 bases, with 15 bases left in between. Germline V gene data show CDR1 as KGHSH and CDR2 as LQKENI. CDR3 in amino acids: CASSPPSGQISYEQYF. The CDR3 nucleotides read TGTGCCAGCTCACCACCGTCTGGACAGATTAGCTACGAGCAGTACTTC.

This clonotype was counted many times. The chain recombines TRBV5-1 with TRBJ1-3, with 8 bases aligning to TRBD1. Looked up from germline, CDR1 is SGHRS and CDR2 is YFSETQ. V was clipped by 3 bases and J by 3 bases; unmatched bases: 2. The CDR3 spans 14 residues. This CDR3 is CASSSGGIGNTIYF. For the CDR3, the DNA is TGCGCCAGCAGCTCAGGGGGCATTGGAAACACCATATATTTT.

This clonotype rates as medium-sized. Written as DNA, the CDR3 is TGTGCCAGCAGTGGTAGGACAGCTACGAACACTGAAGCTTTCTTT. Translation: CASSGRTATNTEAFF. The genes are TRBV6-1 and TRBJ1-1, with D perhaps matching TRBD1 (6 bases). This CDR3 spans 15 amino acids. Germline CDR1 reads MNHNS; CDR2 reads SASEGT. Trimming removed 4 bases at V and 1 base at J, with 13 bases between.

This clonotype is deemed medium-sized. The rearrangement uses TRBV7-9 and TRBJ1-5; tentatively, D is TRBD1 (6 bases). Trimming stripped 5 bases from V and 9 bases from J, with 26 bases between. Germline CDR1 is SEHNR and CDR2 is FQNEAQ (reference sequence). The CDR3 has 17 residues. The chain's CDR3 is CASSRNRVRDHRLPQHF. In DNA form, the CDR3 reads TGTGCCAGCAGCCGGAACAGGGTGCGGGACCATCGGTTGCCCCAGCATTTT.

This clonotype was picked up many times. The chain is built from TRBV3-1 and TRBJ2-5; D not certain. This CDR3 has 11 residues. CDR1 LGHDT and CDR2 YNNKEL come from the germline V gene (reference sequence). The V and J ends lost 3 bases and 5 bases respectively, with 4 bases between them. The CDR3 bases are TGTGCCAGCAGCCAGGTGGAGACCCAGTACTTC. This encodes CASSQVETQYF.

This clonotype counts as medium-sized. V is TRBV12-3 or TRBV12-4 and J is TRBJ1-5, with D hard to call. V lost 3 bases, J lost 0 bases, and 9 bases lay in between. The CDR3 contains 15 residues. CDR3 loop: CASSLDGNSNQPQHF. The DNA of the CDR3 is TGTGCCAGCAGTTTGGACGGCAATAGCAATCAGCCCCAGCATTTT.

This clonotype ranks as large. The chain carries TRBV27 and TRBJ1-6; D gene uncertain. Germline V gene lookup returns CDR1 MNHEY and CDR2 SMNVEV (reference sequence). Trimming stripped 4 bases from V and 10 bases from J, with 8 bases between. The CDR3 sequence is 12 residues long. Here the CDR3 DNA reads TGTGCCAGCAGTTCGCCGCTCTCACCCCTCCACTTT. This gives the protein CASSSPLSPLHF.

This clonotype was counted at least ten times. The chain is built from TRBV2 and TRBJ2-6, with D perhaps being TRBD1 or TRBD2 (5 bases each). Germline assignment: CDR1 SNHLY and CDR2 FYNNEI. This CDR3 is 14 amino acids long. The V gene lost 7 bases and the J gene lost 4 bases, with 11 bases spanning the gap. CDR3 loop: CASIRGAGANVLTF. CDR3 nucleotide sequence: TGTGCCAGCATCAGAGGGGCCGGGGCCAACGTCCTGACTTTC.

This clonotype was detected ten times or more. The chain carries TRBV11-2 and TRBJ2-7, with a tentative D call TRBD2 (7 bases). CDR1 and CDR2 from the germline V gene are SGHAT and FQNNGV. The ends were cut back, 4 bases at V and 6 bases at J, with 16 bases in the middle. There are 14 residues in the CDR3. CDR3 amino acids: CASSWGGRAVEQYF. The CDR3 nucleotides read TGTGCCAGCAGCTGGGGGGGCAGGGCGGTCGAGCAGTACTTC.

This clonotype was seen many times. The chain uses TRBV2 and TRBJ2-1; TRBD2 agrees at 12 bases. Germline V lookup: CDR1 SNHLY, CDR2 FYNNEI. V was pared by 1 base and J by 2 bases, with 3 bases of the junction left unmatched. The CDR3 is 17 residues long. CDR3 sequence reads: CASSEVASGGAYNEQFF. As DNA, the CDR3 is TGTGCCAGCAGTGAAGTAGCTAGCGGGGGGGCCTACAATGAGCAGTTCTTC.

This clonotype appeared many times. This sequence joins TRBV12-3 or TRBV12-4 and TRBJ2-7; unclear D gene. The V and J ends lost 6 bases and 5 bases respectively, with 8 bases between them. The CDR3 consists of 11 residues. The CDR3 coding sequence is TGTGCCAGCAGAGGGAAGCACGAGCAGTACTTC. It codes for CASRGKHEQYF.

This clonotype was seen ten or more times. This chain joins TRBV7-6 and TRBJ1-6; D gene uncertain. V lost 5 bases and J 8 bases, leaving 13 bases between the germline ends. Germline V gene lookup returns CDR1 SGHVS and CDR2 FNYEAQ. The CDR3 consists of 14 residues. CDR3 coding DNA: TGTGCCAGCAGCCCCGGTGTATTGGATTCACCCCTCCACTTT. This sequence encodes CASSPGVLDSPLHF. The whole variable domain, remainder taken from reference TRBV7-6 and TRBJ1-6, is GAGVSQSPRYKVTKRGQDVALRCDPISGHVSLYWYRQALGQGPEFLTYFNYEAQQDKSGLPNDRFSAERPEGSISTLTIQRTEQRDSAMYRCASSPGVLDSPLHFGNGTRLTVT.

Comment on this clonotype: A much larger clone lies a single base off, so this may be a read error. The chain couples TRBV4-1 to TRBJ1-4; no definite D call. The CDR3 covers 16 residues. Germline values: CDR1 MGHRA, CDR2 YSYEKL. The CDR3 loop reads CASSQDRPATNERLFF. Written as DNA, the CDR3 is TGCGCCAGCAGCCAAGACAGACCTGCAACTAATGAAAGACTGTTTTTT.

Ten or more counts support this clonotype. The CDR3 sequence is CASSSSGVYEQYF. The CDR3 bases are TGTGCCAGCAGTTCGTCAGGGGTGTACGAGCAGTACTTC. The rearrangement uses TRBV28 and TRBJ2-7, with D maybe TRBD1 (6 bases). V was clipped by 4 bases and J by 4 bases, with 11 bases between them. Germline values: CDR1 MDHEN, CDR2 SYDVKM. The CDR3 has 13 residues.

This clonotype was seen repeatedly, ten times or more. The rearrangement links TRBV9 to TRBJ1-4; possibly TRBD1 for D (6 bases). The V gene lost 0 bases and the J gene lost 5 bases, with 8 bases spanning the gap. Germline V lookup: CDR1 SGDLS, CDR2 YYNGEE. The CDR3 consists of 14 residues. CDR3 DNA: TGTGCCAGCAGCGTAGAAGGGGGAAATGAAAAACTGTTTTTT. This translates into CASSVEGGNEKLFF. The whole variable domain, filled in from reference TRBV9 and TRBJ1-4, reads DSGVTQTPKHLITATGQRVTLRCSPRSGDLSVYWYQQSLDQGLQFLIQYYNGEERAKGNILERFSAQQFPDLHSELNLSSLELGDSALYFCASSVEGGNEKLFFGSGTQLSVL.

This clonotype was found many times. The gene calls are TRBV10-3 and TRBJ2-7; TRBD1 aligns across 7 bases. Germline values: CDR1 ENHRY, CDR2 SYGVKD. Trimming cost V 5 bases and J 1 base; bases outside gene matches: 5. This CDR3 contains 14 residues. This chain's CDR3 is CAISTGTASYEQYF. The DNA of the CDR3 is TGTGCCATCAGTACAGGGACAGCGTCCTACGAGCAGTACTTC.

This clonotype was observed many times. J is TRBJ1-6 and V is TRBV11-3; D is uncertain. The V end was cut by 3 bases, the J end by 6 bases, with 12 bases between. Germline CDR1 is SGHNT and CDR2 is YENEEA. This CDR3 is 15 amino acids long. CDR3 nucleotide sequence: TGTGCCAGCAGCTTGCGGGGAGTGAGTAATTCACCCCTCCACTTT. Translating it yields CASSLRGVSNSPLHF.